A single sample is the source of the 19 T cell receptor beta chains below, sequenced in a study of T cell responses to AZD1222 COVID-19 vaccine. Only in-frame clones appear in the TCRdb table, and some are missing; sequencing was by immunoSEQ multiplex PCR. The sample consists of approximately 100,000 clones, about 87% of them appearing once. Sequencing was performed on peripheral blood, taken on day 0 of AZD1222 vaccination. The receptors come from an adult in good health.

The chain joins TRBV29-1 to TRBJ2-1, with TRBD2 identical over 8 bases. With 0 bases clipped from V and 5 bases from J, the junction kept 18 bases outside the gene matches. Germline CDR1 is SQVTM and CDR2 is ANQGSEA. The CDR3 spans 19 residues. CDR3 amino acids: CSVEDPGSGGLVGNNEQFF. In nucleotides, the CDR3 is TGCAGCGTTGAAGACCCGGGAAGTGGGGGACTAGTAGGAAACAATGAGCAGTTCTTC.

A note on this clone: This sample includes further DNA sequences coding for the same CDR3. The rearrangement uses TRBV18 and TRBJ2-7; 7 positions match TRBD2. Per germline, CDR1 KGHSH and CDR2 LQKENI. Losses at the gene ends were 3 bases for V and 0 bases for J; bases not matched to a gene: 2. CDR3 length: 14 residues. The CDR3, as DNA: TGTGCCAGCTCACCGGGAGGGTACTCCTACGAGCAGTACTTC. The encoded protein is CASSPGGYSYEQYF.

The chain recombines TRBV18 with TRBJ2-3; 7 positions agree with TRBD2. Germline CDR1 and CDR2: KGHSH and LQKENI. The CDR3 sequence is 15 residues long. V was pared by 6 bases and J by 1 base, with 7 bases of the junction left unmatched. Here the CDR3 DNA reads TGTGCCAGCTCCCTCCAGGCGGGGGGCACAGATACGCAGTATTTT. Residues: CASSLQAGGTDTQYF.

The CDR3 here is CASSFMGGEKLFF. The CDR3 bases are TGTGCCAGCAGCTTTATGGGAGGGGAAAAACTGTTTTTT. The V and J genes are TRBV7-9 and TRBJ1-4; no definite D call. V was trimmed by 3 bases and J by 8 bases, leaving 10 bases between them. Per the germline V gene, CDR1 is SEHNR and CDR2 is FQNEAQ (reference sequence). The CDR3 runs to 13 residues. Full variable domain (outside the CDR3, taken from reference TRBV7-9 and TRBJ1-4): DTGVSQNPRHKITKRGQNVTFRCDPISEHNRLYWYRQTLGQGPEFLTYFQNEAQLEKSRLLSDRFSAERPKGSFSTLEIQRTEQGDSAMYLCASSFMGGEKLFFGSGTQLSVL.

The chain joins TRBV12-3 or TRBV12-4 to TRBJ2-3; D ambiguous. V was shortened by 6 bases and J by 3 bases, with 10 bases between the two germline ends. The CDR3 has 13 residues. The CDR3 nucleotides read TGTGCCAGCAGCCTTCCGTGGACAGATACGCAGTATTTT. It yields the protein CASSLPWTDTQYF.

The chain employs TRBV12-3 or TRBV12-4 and TRBJ2-7; 9 bases match TRBD1. V was pared by 7 bases and J by 3 bases, with 4 bases of the junction left unmatched. This CDR3 contains 13 residues. The CDR3 nucleotides are TGTGCCAGCAAACGGACAGGGGACTACGAGCAGTACTTC. Translation gives CASKRTGDYEQYF.

This chain uses TRBV7-8 with TRBJ1-1; D perhaps matches TRBD1 (5 bases). Trimming pared 5 bases from V and 4 bases from J, leaving 11 bases between. The germline V gene has CDR1 SGHVS and CDR2 FQNEAQ. The CDR3 sequence is 13 residues long. Here the CDR3 reads CASSVGGGTEAFF. Written as DNA, the CDR3 is TGTGCCAGCAGCGTGGGGGGGGGCACTGAAGCTTTCTTT.

The chain employs TRBV7-2 and TRBJ2-3; the D is unclear. CDR1 and CDR2 (germline): SGHTA, FQGNSA. The CDR3 is made up of 16 amino acids. Deletions cut 1 base from V and 1 base from J, with 12 bases between. The CDR3 nucleotides read TGTGCCAGCAGCTTAGGACGCGCCGCAGGCACAGATACGCAGTATTTT. It translates to CASSLGRAAGTDTQYF. Based on the CDR3 plus reference TRBV7-2 and TRBJ2-3, the full variable domain is GAGVSQSPSNKVTEKGKDVELRCDPISGHTALYWYRQSLGQGLEFLIYFQGNSAPDKSGLPSDRFSAERTGGSVSTLTIQRTQQEDSAVYLCASSLGRAAGTDTQYFGPGTRLTVL.

The genes are TRBV27 and TRBJ2-3, with 7 bases fitting TRBD1. With V trimmed by 6 bases and J by 3 bases, 3 bases remained unmatched. Germline lookup yields CDR1 MNHEY and CDR2 SMNVEV (reference sequence). The CDR3 has 13 amino acids. This chain's CDR3 is CASSTGQTDTQYF. In DNA, the CDR3 is TGTGCCAGCAGCACGGGACAGACAGATACGCAGTATTTT.

This clone was picked up one time. This chain connects TRBV28 to TRBJ1-5, with TRBD1 matching 12 bases. Germline CDR1 is MDHEN and CDR2 is SYDVKM. The V segment lost 6 bases and the J segment 6 bases; nucleotides outside the gene matches: 6. The CDR3 spans 15 residues. The CDR3 DNA follows: TGTGCCAGCAGCCAGGGACAGGGGGCCGGTCAGCCCCAGCATTTT. Amino acids: CASSQGQGAGQPQHF. The whole variable domain, remainder taken from reference TRBV28 and TRBJ1-5, is DVKVTQSSRYLVKRTGEKVFLECVQDMDHENMFWYRQDPGLGLRLIYFSYDVKMKEKGDIPEGYSVSREKKERFSLILESASTNQTSMYLCASSQGQGAGQPQHFGDGTRLSIL.

V usage is TRBV2 and J usage is TRBJ1-5; D might be TRBD1 (6 bases). The CDR3 is 16 residues long. The germline V gene has CDR1 SNHLY and CDR2 FYNNEI. V was pared by 5 bases and J by 2 bases, with 16 bases between. The CDR3 DNA reads as TGTGCCAGCAGTTTAAGGACGGGGGCTCGCAATCAGCCCCAGCATTTT. Amino acid sequence: CASSLRTGARNQPQHF.

This chain uses TRBV7-2 with TRBJ1-6, with 9 bases identical to TRBD1. CDR1 and CDR2 from the germline V gene are SGHTA and FQGNSA. This CDR3 contains 16 residues. The junction had 10 bases not matched to a gene; V was cut back by 2 bases and J by 11 bases. The CDR3 nucleotides are TGTGCCAGCAGCTTACGGACAGGGGAGCAGGCTCCACCCCTCCACTTT. Translated: CASSLRTGEQAPPLHF.

This chain connects TRBV4-3 to TRBJ2-2, with D tentatively TRBD1 (8 bases). The CDR3 spans 15 residues. Germline loops: CDR1 LGHNA, CDR2 YSLEER. With 2 bases removed from V and 8 bases from J, the gap between germline ends came to 15 bases. CDR3 coding DNA: TGCGCCAGCAGCCAAAGGACAGGGAGGGTGGGGGAGCTGTTTTTT. As protein: CASSQRTGRVGELFF.

The V and J genes are TRBV20-1 and TRBJ2-7; tentative D call: TRBD2 (5 bases). Germline-derived CDR1 and CDR2 are DFQATT and SNEGSKA (reference sequence). The CDR3 has 11 residues. Trimming cost V 6 bases and J 2 bases, with 8 bases left between them. This chain's CDR3 is CSADGTYEQYF. In DNA form, the CDR3 reads TGCAGTGCGGACGGGACCTACGAGCAGTACTTC.

The V and J genes are TRBV19 and TRBJ1-5; D uncertain. The CDR3 is made up of 13 amino acids. The V gene lost 4 bases and the J gene lost 5 bases, with 9 bases spanning the gap. The germline gives CDR1 LNHDA, CDR2 SQIVND (reference sequence). This CDR3 reads CASSTRGYQPQHF. CDR3 DNA sequence: TGTGCCAGTAGTACTCGGGGATATCAGCCCCAGCATTTT.

The rearrangement joins TRBV9 to TRBJ2-1; D gene unclear. Germline V lookup: CDR1 SGDLS, CDR2 YYNGEE. V shed 4 bases and J shed 5 bases, with 13 bases lying between them. The CDR3 extends over 14 amino acids. Written as DNA, the CDR3 is TGTGCCAGCAGCCTCTCCTCGGGTCACAATGAGCAGTTCTTC. This sequence encodes CASSLSSGHNEQFF.

The chain has TRBV19 and TRBJ2-2, with 10 nucleotides matching TRBD2. Germline-derived CDR1 and CDR2 are LNHDA and SQIVND (reference sequence). The CDR3 is 15 residues long. V was pared by 7 bases and J by 1 base, with 3 bases of the junction left unmatched. In nucleotides, the CDR3 is TGTGCCAGTAAACCTAGCGGGGGGAACACCGGGGAGCTGTTTTTT. Translation: CASKPSGGNTGELFF.

J is TRBJ2-5 and V is TRBV7-9; D is possibly TRBD1 (6 bases). V was shortened by 4 bases and J by 4 bases, with 10 bases between the two germline ends. The CDR3 loop spans 13 amino acids. From germline, CDR1 is SEHNR and CDR2 FQNEAQ (reference sequence). The CDR3 bases are TGTGCCAGCAGCTCCAAAGGGGGAGAGACCCAGTACTTC. Its protein product is CASSSKGGETQYF.

This clone was seen only once. The V gene is TRBV3-1 (or the pseudogene TRBV3-2), the J gene TRBJ2-7; D is tentatively TRBD1 or TRBD2 (5 bases each). The CDR3 spans 13 residues. CDR1 and CDR2 from the germline V gene are LGHDT and YNNKEL (reference sequence). The V and J ends lost 2 bases and 5 bases respectively, with 10 bases between them. The CDR3 loop is CASSQWGFHEQYF. DNA of the CDR3: TGTGCCAGCAGCCAATGGGGGTTCCACGAGCAGTACTTC.